This section outlines one T cell receptor beta chain sequence together with its context. With 60 Vbeta and 13 Jbeta primers, the PCR was carried out. Profiling relied on immunoSEQ multiplex PCR, and the TCRdb table lists in-frame clones only, not all of them. The repertoire consists of 180,000 or so clones, with over 60% occurring once and the leading ten covering roughly 13%. This sample is part of a study of cytomegalovirus exposure and HLA in healthy donors. Donors consisted of healthy bone marrow donors. Input material: PBMCs. The receptor was isolated from a man aged 45-65 years in good health and CMV-seropositive.

This CDR3 is CASGLQGALYGYTF. In nucleotides, the CDR3 is TGTGCTAGTGGTTTACAGGGGGCCCTCTATGGCTACACCTTC. The V gene is TRBV12-5, the J gene TRBJ1-2, with TRBD1 identical over 9 bases. The V and J ends lost 3 bases and 4 bases, in that order; junction bases with no gene match: 3. Germline V lookup: CDR1 LGHNT, CDR2 FRNRAP. CDR3 length: 14 residues.